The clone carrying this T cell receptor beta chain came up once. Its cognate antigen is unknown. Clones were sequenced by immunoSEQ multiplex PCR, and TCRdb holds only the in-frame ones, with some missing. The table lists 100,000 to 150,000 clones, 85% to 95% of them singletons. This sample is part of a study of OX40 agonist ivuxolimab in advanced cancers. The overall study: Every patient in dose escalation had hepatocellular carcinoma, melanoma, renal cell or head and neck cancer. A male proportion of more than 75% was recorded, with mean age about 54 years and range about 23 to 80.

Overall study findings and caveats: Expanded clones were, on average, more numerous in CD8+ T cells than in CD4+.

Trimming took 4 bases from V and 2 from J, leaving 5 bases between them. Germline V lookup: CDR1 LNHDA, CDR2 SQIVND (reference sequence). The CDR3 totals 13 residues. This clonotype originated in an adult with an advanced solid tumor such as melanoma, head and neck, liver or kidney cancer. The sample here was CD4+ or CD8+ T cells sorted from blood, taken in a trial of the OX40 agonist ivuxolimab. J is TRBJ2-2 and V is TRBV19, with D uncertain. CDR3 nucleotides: TGTGCCAGTAGTAGAAGCAACACCGGGGAGCTGTTTTTT. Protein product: CASSRSNTGELFF. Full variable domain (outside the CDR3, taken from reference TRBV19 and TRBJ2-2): DGGITQSPKYLFRKEGQNVTLSCEQNLNHDAMYWYRQDPGQGLRLIYYSQIVNDFQKGDIAEGYSVSREKKESFPLTVTSAQKNPTAFYLCASSRSNTGELFFGEGSRLTVL.